This TCR beta chain was sequenced during a study of CD8 T cells in ankylosing spondylitis. Broader study findings: For ankylosing spondylitis blood, a TCR beta motif of fewer than 10 highly homologous variants appeared characteristic.

One entry per CDR3 protein results from TCRdb running MiXCR on the 5' RACE reads. In the table there are about 450,000 distinct CDR3 sequences, more than 25% of which are singletons. Details on this clonotype: Antigen unknown.

The ends were cut back, 0 bases at V and 7 bases at J, with 14 bases in the middle. This CDR3 spans 15 amino acids. Germline V lookup: CDR1 SGHKS, CDR2 YYEKEE (reference sequence). The chain has TRBV5-5 and TRBJ2-4, with D possibly matching TRBD2 (5 bases). The sequenced material came from blood, either unsorted or a sorted T cell fraction (not recorded which). The sequence derives from a male donor with ankylosing spondylitis. The CDR3 DNA reads as TGTGCCAGCAGCTTGGATGCGGCGGGTGGGAACATTCAGTACTTC. As protein: CASSLDAAGGNIQYF.